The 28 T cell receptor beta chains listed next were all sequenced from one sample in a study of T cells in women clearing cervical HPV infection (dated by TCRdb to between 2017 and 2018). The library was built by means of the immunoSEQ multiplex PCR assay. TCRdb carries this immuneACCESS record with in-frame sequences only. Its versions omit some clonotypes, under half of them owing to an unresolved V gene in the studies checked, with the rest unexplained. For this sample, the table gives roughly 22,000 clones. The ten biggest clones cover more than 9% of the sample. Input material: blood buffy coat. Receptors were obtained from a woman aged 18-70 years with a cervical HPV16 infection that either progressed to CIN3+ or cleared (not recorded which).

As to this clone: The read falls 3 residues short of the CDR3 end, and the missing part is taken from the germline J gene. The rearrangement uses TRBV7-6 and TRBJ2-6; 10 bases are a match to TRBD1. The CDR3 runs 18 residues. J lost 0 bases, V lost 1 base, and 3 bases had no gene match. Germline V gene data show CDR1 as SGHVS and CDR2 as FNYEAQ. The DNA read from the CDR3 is TGTGCCAGCAGCTTAGAGGACAGGGGGATCTCTGGGGCCAACGTC. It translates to CASSLEDRGISGANV. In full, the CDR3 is CASSLEDRGISGANVLTF.

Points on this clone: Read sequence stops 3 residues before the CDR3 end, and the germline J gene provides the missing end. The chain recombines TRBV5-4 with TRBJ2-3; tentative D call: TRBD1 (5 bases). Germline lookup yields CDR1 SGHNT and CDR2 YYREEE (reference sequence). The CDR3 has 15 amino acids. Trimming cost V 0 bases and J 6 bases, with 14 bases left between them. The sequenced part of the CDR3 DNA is TGTGCCAGCAGCTTGGGACAGCTTAAAGGGGATACG. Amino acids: CASSLGQLKGDT. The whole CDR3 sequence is CASSLGQLKGDTQYF.

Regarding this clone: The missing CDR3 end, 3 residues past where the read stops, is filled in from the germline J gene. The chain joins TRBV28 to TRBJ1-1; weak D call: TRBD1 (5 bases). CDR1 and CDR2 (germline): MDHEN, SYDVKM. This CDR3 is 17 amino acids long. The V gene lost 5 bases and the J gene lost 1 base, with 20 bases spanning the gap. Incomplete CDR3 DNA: TGTGCCAGCAGTGCCCTCGACAGAAGAATAAAGAACACTGAA. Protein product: CASSALDRRIKNTE. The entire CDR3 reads CASSALDRRIKNTEAFF.

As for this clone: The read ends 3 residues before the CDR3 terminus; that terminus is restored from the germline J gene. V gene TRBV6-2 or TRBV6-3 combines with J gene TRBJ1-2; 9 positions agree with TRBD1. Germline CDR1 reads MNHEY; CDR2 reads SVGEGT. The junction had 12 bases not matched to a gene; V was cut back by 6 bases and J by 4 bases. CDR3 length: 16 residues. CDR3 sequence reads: CASSFRQGGMAYGYTF. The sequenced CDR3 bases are TGTGCCAGCAGCTTCCGACAGGGGGGAATGGCCTATGGC.

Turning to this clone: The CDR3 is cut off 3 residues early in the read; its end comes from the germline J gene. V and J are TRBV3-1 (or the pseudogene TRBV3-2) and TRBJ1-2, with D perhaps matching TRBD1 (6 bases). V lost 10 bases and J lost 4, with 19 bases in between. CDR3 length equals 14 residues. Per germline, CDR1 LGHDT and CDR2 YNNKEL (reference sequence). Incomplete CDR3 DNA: TGTGCCACCTCAGAGGGGGTCAGGGTCTATGGC. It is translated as CATSEGVRVYG. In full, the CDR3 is CATSEGVRVYGYTF.

The CDR3 region is CAWTRGDSYEQYF. Partial CDR3 DNA: TGTGCCTGGACCCGAGGGGACTCCTACGAG. V is TRBV30 and J is TRBJ2-7, with D perhaps TRBD1 or TRBD2 (5 bases each). The CDR3 end is not reached by the read, which stops 3 residues before it; the germline J gene fills it in. Trimming removed 4 bases at V and 0 bases at J, with 10 bases between. Germline loops: CDR1 GTSNPN, CDR2 SVGIG (reference sequence). The CDR3 extends over 13 amino acids.

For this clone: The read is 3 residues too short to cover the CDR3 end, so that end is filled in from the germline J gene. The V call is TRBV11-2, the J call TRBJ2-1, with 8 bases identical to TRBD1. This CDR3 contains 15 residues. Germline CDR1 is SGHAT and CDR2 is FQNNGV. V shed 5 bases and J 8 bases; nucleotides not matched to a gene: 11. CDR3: CASSPTGDPFDEQFF. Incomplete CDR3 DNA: TGTGCCAGCAGCCCGACAGGGGATCCCTTCGATGAG.

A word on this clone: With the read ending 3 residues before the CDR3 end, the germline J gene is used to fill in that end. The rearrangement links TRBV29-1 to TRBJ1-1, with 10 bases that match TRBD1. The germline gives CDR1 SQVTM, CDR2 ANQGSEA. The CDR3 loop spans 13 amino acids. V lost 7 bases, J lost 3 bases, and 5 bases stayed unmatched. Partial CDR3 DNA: TGCAGCGCGAGGGACAGGGGCGACACTGAA. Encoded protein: CSARDRGDTE. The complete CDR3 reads CSARDRGDTEAFF.

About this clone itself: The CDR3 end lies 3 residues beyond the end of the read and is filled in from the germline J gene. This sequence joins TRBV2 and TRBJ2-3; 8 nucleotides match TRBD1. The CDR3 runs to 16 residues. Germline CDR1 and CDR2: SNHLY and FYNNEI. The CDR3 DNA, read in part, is TGTGCCAGCGGGATACCAGGGGGCGCCGGGTCCCAGCCG. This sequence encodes CASGIPGGAGSQP. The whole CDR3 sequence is CASGIPGGAGSQPQYF.

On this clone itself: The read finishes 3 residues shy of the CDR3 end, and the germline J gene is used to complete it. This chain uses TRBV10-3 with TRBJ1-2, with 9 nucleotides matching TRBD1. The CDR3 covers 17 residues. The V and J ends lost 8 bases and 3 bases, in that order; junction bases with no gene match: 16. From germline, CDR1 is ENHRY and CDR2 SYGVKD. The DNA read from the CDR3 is TGTGCCATCGGAAGACCGGGACAGGGAGCCGTGGACTATGGC. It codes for CAIGRPGQGAVDYG. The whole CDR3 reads CAIGRPGQGAVDYGYTF.

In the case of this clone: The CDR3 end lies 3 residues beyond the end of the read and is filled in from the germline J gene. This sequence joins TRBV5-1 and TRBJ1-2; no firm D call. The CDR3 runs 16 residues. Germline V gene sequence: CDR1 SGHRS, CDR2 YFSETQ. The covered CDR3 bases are TGCGCCAGCAGCTCGACCTTAGCGGGAGGGTCCTACGAC. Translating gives CASSSTLAGGSYD. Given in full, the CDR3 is CASSSTLAGGSYDYTF.

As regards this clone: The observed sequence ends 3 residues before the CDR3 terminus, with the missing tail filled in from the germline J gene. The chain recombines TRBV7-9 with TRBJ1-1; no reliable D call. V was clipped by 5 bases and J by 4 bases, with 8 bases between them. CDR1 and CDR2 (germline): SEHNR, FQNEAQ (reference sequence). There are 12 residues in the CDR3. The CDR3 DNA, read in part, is TGTGCCAGCAGCAAGGGCGTCACTGAA. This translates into CASSKGVTE. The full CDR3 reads CASSKGVTEAFF. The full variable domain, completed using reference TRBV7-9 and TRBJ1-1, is DTGVSQNPRHKITKRGQNVTFRCDPISEHNRLYWYRQTLGQGPEFLTYFQNEAQLEKSRLLSDRFSAERPKGSFSTLEIQRTEQGDSAMYLCASSKGVTEAFFGQGTRLTVV.

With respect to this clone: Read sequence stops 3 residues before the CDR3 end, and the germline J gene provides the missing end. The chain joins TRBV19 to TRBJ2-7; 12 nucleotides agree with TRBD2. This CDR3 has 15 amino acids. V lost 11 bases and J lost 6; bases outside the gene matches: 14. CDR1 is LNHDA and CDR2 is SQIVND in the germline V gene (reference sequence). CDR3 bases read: TGTGCCGACTATGCTAGCGGGAGGGTATCTTCCGAG. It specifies CADYASGRVSSE. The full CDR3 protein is CADYASGRVSSEQYF.

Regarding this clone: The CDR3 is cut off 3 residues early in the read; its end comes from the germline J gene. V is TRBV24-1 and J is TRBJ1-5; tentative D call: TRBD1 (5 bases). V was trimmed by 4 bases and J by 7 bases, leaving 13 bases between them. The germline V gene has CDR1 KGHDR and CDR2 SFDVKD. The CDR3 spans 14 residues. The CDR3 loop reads CATSESREGQPQHF. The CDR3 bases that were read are TGTGCCACCAGTGAATCCAGGGAGGGCCAGCCC.

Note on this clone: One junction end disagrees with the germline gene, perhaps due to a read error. The CDR3 protein is CASSLTGNQETQYF. The sequenced CDR3 bases are TGTGCTAGCAGCTTAACAGGGAACCAAGAGACC. J is TRBJ2-5 and V is TRBV7-7; a possible D gene is TRBD1 (6 bases). From the germline J gene comes the end of the CDR3, since the read stops 3 residues before it. Germline CDR1 reads SSHAT; CDR2 reads FNYEAQ (reference sequence). The CDR3 loop spans 14 amino acids. The variable domain in full, with the rest retrieved from reference TRBV7-7 and TRBJ2-5, is GAGVSQSPRYKVTKRGQDVTLRCDPISSHATLYWYQQALGQGPEFLTYFNYEAQPDKSGLPSDRFSAERPEGSISTLTIQRTEQRDSAMYRCASSLTGNQETQYFGPGTRLLVL.

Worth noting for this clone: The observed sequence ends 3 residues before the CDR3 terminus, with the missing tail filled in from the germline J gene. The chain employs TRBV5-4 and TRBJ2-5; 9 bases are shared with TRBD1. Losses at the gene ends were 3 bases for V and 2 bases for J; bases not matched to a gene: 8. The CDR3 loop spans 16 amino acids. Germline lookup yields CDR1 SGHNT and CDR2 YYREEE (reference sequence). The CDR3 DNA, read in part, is TGTGCCAGCAGCTCAAGGACAGGGGAGATTCAAGAGACC. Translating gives CASSSRTGEIQET. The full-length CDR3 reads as CASSSRTGEIQETQYF.

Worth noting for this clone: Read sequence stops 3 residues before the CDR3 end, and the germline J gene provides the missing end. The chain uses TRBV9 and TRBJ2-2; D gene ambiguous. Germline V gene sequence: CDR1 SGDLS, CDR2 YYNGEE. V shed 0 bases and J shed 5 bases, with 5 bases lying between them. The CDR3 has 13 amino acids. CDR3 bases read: TGTGCCAGCAGCGTAGTCGGGACCGGGGAG. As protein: CASSVVGTGE. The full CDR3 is CASSVVGTGELFF. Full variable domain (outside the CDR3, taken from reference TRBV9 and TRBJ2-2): DSGVTQTPKHLITATGQRVTLRCSPRSGDLSVYWYQQSLDQGLQFLIQYYNGEERAKGNILERFSAQQFPDLHSELNLSSLELGDSALYFCASSVVGTGELFFGEGSRLTVL.

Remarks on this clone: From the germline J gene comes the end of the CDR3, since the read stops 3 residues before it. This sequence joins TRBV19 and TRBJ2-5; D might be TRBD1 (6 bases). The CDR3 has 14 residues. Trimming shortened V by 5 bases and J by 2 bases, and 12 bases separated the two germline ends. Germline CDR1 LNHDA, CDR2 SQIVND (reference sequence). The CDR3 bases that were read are TGTGCCAGTAGTCGCGACAGGTCTCAAGAGACC. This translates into CASSRDRSQET. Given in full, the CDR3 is CASSRDRSQETQYF.

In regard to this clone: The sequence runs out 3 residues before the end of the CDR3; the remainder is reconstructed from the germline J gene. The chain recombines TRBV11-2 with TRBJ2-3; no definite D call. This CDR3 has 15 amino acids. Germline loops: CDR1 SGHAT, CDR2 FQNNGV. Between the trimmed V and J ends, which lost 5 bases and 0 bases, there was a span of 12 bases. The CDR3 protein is CASSPLRGSTDTQYF. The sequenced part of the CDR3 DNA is TGTGCCAGCAGCCCATTAAGAGGCAGCACAGATACG.

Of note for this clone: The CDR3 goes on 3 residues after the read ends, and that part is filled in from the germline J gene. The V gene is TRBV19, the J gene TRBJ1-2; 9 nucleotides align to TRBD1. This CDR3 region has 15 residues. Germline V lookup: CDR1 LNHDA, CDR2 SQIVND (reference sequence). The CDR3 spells CASRDRDRDSYDYTF. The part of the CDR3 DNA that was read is TGTGCCAGTAGAGACCGGGACAGGGACTCCTACGAC.

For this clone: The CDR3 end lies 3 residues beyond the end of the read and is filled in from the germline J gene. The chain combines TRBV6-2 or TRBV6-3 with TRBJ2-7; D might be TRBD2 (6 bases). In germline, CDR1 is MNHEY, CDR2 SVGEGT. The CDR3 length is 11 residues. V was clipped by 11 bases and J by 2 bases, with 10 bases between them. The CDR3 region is CASGVAYEQYF. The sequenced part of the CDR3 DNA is TGTGCCTCGGGGGTGGCCTACGAG.

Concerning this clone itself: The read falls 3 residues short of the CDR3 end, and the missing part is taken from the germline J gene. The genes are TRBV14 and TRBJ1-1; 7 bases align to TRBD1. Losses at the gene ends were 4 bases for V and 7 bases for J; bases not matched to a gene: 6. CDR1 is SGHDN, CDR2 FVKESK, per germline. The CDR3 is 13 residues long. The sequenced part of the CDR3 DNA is TGTGCCAGCAGCCTTTCGACAGGGCTTGAA. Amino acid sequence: CASSLSTGLE. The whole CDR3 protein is CASSLSTGLEAFF.

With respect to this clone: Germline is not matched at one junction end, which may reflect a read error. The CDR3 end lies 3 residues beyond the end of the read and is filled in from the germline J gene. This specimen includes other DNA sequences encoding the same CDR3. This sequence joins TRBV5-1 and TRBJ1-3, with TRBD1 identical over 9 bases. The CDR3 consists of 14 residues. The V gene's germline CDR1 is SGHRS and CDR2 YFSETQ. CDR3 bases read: TGCGCCAGCAGCTTACAGGGGGCTGGAAACACT. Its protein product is CASSLQGAGNT. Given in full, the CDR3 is CASSLQGAGNTIYF. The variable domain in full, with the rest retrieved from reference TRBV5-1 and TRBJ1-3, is KAGVTQTPRYLIKTRGQQVTLSCSPISGHRSVSWYQQTPGQGLQFLFEYFSETQRNKGNFPGRFSGRQFSNSRSEMNVSTLELGDSALYLCASSLQGAGNTIYFGEGSWLTVV.

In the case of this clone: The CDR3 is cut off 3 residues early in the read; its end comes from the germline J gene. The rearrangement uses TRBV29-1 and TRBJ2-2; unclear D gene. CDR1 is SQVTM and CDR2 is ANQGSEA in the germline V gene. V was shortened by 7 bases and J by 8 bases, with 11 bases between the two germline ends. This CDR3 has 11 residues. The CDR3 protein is CSAAPGGELFF. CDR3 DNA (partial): TGCAGCGCCGCCCCGGGTGGGGAG.

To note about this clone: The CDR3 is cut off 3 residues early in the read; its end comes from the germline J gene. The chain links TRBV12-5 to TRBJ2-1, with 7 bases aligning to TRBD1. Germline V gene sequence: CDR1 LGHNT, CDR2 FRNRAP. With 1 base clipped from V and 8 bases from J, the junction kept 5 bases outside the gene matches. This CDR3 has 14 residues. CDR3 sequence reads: CASGLGQGSDEQFF. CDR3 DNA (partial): TGTGCTAGTGGTTTGGGACAGGGTAGCGATGAG. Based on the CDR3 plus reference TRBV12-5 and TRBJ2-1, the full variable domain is DARVTQTPRHKVTEMGQEVTMRCQPILGHNTVFWYRQTMMQGLELLAYFRNRAPLDDSGMPKDRFSAEMPDATLATLKIQPSEPRDSAVYFCASGLGQGSDEQFFGPGTRLTVL.

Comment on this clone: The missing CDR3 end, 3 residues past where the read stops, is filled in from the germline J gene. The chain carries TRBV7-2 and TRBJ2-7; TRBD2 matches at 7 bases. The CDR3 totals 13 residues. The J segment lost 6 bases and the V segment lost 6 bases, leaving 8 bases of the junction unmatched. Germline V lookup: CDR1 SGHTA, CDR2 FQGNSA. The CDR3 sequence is CASSQTGTTEQYF. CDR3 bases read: TGTGCCAGCAGTCAGACCGGGACTACCGAG.

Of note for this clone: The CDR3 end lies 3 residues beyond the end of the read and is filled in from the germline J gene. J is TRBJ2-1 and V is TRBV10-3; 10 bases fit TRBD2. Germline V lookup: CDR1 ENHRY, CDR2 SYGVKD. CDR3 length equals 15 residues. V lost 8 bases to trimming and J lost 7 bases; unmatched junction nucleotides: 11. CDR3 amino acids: CAIRVQREGRNEQFF. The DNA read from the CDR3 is TGTGCCATCCGAGTCCAGCGGGAGGGCCGTAATGAG.

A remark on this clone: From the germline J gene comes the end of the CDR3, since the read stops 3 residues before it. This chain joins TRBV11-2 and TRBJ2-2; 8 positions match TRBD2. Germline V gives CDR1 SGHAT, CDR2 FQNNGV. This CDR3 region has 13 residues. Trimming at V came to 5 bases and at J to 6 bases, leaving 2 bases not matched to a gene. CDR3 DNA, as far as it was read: TGTGCCAGCAGCCCCGGGGGGGCCGGGGAG. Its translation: CASSPGGAGE. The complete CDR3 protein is CASSPGGAGELFF.